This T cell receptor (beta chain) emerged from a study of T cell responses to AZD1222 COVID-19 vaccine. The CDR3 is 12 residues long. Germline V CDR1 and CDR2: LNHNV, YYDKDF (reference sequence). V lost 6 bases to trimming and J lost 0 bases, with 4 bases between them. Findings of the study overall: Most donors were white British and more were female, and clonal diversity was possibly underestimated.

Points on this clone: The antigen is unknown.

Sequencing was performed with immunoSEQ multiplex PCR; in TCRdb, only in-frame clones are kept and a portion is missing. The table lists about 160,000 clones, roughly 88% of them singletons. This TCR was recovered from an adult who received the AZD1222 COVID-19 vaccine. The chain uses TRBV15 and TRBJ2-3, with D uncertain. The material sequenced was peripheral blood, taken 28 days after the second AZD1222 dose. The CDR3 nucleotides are TGTGCCACCAGGGGTAGCACAGATACGCAGTATTTT. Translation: CATRGSTDTQYF.